This is a list of T cell receptor beta chains from one sample in a study of T cell repertoires in cytomegalovirus infection. In TCRdb, the reads were re-called with MiXCR into one record per CDR3 protein. Here the sample spans hundreds of thousands of distinct CDR3 sequences, 31% being singletons. The sequencing sample was made of PBMCs. All receptors derive from a human donor in good health (CMV status not recorded). Some clones in this sample may be carry-over from other donors' samples. Each CDR3 is given with its conserved first and last residue.

V gene	J gene	CDR3 protein
TRBV7-8	TRBJ2-3	CASSLRPGWDADTPYF
TRBV4-3	TRBJ1-3	CASSHFGVGVPLGHSGNTIYF
TRBV28	TRBJ1-2	CAISFFNYGYTF
TRBV5-6	TRBJ1-1	CASRVDPGPNTEAYF
TRBV20-1	TRBJ2-3	CSARPGTSGARDTQYF
TRBV5-4	TRBJ2-1	CASSVDKSSYNEQFF
TRBV12-3/TRBV12-4	TRBJ2-5	CANTRRGGAQETQYF
TRBV6-1	TRBJ1-1	CASSFPSDRDFRGAFF
TRBV6-2/TRBV6-3	TRBJ1-5	CASSSHLGDSNQPQHF
TRBV7-4	TRBJ2-7	CASSPEVGDYEQYF
TRBV7-2	TRBJ1-4	CASRRFSGDEKLFF
TRBV30	TRBJ1-1	CAYLAGWSGPEAFF
TRBV15	TRBJ2-1	CATSRDRAAGLEQFF
TRBV20-1	TRBJ1-5	CSVGRGNGQPQHF
TRBV19	TRBJ2-3	CASSPPLRGLRTDTQYF
TRBV6-2/TRBV6-3	TRBJ2-1	CASSSARGGWNEQFF
TRBV2	TRBJ1-5	CASSEGGNQPQHF
TRBV3-1	TRBJ2-2	CASSQEEPGELFF
TRBV7-9	TRBJ1-1	CASIVGTENTEAFF
TRBV19	TRBJ1-6	CASSIKDMANSPLHF
TRBV4-2	TRBJ2-1	CASSLDSSSYNEQFF
TRBV7-2	TRBJ2-3	CASSPRTSGASTDTQYF
TRBV7-6	TRBJ1-1	CASSSHDTEAFF
TRBV7-2	TRBJ2-5	CASSPGLAGGQKTQYF
TRBV18	TRBJ1-3	CASSPGTDGNTIYF
TRBV6-5	TRBJ2-7	CASSYFPLGEQYF
TRBV15	TRBJ2-7	CATSNDRGAYEQYF
TRBV7-6	TRBJ1-1	CASSLKGAGGTEAFF
TRBV12-3/TRBV12-4	TRBJ2-5	CASSLEWGGETQYF
TRBV19	TRBJ2-6	CASSIVGYGANVLTF
TRBV18	TRBJ1-6	CASSPRLAGLDNSPLHF
TRBV27	TRBJ2-3	CASSLWGGGGDTQYF
TRBV4-1	TRBJ1-1	CASSLSLGTDLLNTEAFF
TRBV5-6	TRBJ2-3	CASSLAGAGTDTQYF
TRBV29-1	TRBJ1-2	CSARDSAYGYTF
TRBV7-2	TRBJ1-4	CASSFSGTTNEKLFF
TRBV4-3	TRBJ1-1	CASSQAGEAFF
TRBV11-3	TRBJ2-1	CASSGPRGSHEQFF
TRBV20-1	TRBJ2-1	CSAPSEGVAGYSYNEQFF
TRBV19	TRBJ1-5	CASSIPAGWSNQPQHF
TRBV5-4	TRBJ2-7	CASSLQGVGPYEQYF
TRBV7-9	TRBJ1-1	CASSPPGRMNTEAFF
TRBV14	TRBJ1-2	CASSQGVWQNYGYTF
TRBV11-2	TRBJ2-1	CASSLGGWQFF
TRBV2	TRBJ1-1	CASHLLNTEAFF
TRBV7-9	TRBJ2-1	CASSSRQSGEQFF